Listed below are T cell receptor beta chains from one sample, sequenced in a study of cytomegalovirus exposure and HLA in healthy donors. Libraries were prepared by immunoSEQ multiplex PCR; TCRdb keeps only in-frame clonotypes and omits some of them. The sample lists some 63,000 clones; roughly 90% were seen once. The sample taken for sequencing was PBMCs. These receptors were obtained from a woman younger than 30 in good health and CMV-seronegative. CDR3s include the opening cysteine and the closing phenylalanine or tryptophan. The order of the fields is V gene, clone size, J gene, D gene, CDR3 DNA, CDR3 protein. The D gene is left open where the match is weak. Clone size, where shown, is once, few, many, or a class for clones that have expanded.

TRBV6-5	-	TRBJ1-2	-	TGTGCCAGCAGTTACTCGGGGGGTGGCTACACCTTC	CASSYSGGGYTF
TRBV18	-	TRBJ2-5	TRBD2	TGTGCCAGCTCACCACTTCGGTCTAGCGGGACCCAAGAGACCCAGTACTTC	CASSPLRSSGTQETQYF
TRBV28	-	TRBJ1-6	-	TGTGCCAGCAGTTTAGATAGCTCCTATAATTCACCCCTCCACTTT	CASSLDSSYNSPLHF
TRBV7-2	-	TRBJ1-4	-	TGTGCCAGCCGTCTGGGGCTTGGGGCTAATGAAAAACTGTTTTTT	CASRLGLGANEKLFF
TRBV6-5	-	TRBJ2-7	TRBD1	TGTGCCAGCAGCCGAGAGCTTAGGGGGCACTACGAGCAGTACTTC	CASSRELRGHYEQYF
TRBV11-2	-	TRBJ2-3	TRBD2	TGTGCCAGCAGCTCATTTCGGGGGGGCACAGATACGCAGTATTTT	CASSSFRGGTDTQYF
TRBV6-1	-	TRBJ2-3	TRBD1	TGTGCCAGCAGTCTGGACAGGGGAGGAGATACGCAGTATTTT	CASSLDRGGDTQYF
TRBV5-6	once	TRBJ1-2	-	TGTGCCAGCAGCCTGACCCGGGACATCGGAGGCTACACCTTC	CASSLTRDIGGYTF
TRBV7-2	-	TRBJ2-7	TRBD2	TGTGCCAGCAGCTACATGGGACTAGCCTCCTACGAGCAGTACTTC	CASSYMGLASYEQYF
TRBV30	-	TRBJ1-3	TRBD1	TGTGCCTGGAGTGTCTACAGGGGTTCTGGAAACACCATATATTTT	CAWSVYRGSGNTIYF